One sample yielded the 6 T cell receptor beta chains listed below, sequenced in a study of technical replicates of blood from several donors. The assay was immunoSEQ multiplex PCR, and TCRdb's table has in-frame clones only and misses some. The top ten clones hold less than 0.5% of a sample with roughly 80,000 clones, 70% to 90% of them seen once. Input material: T cells isolated from PBMCs. The receptors stem from a human donor in good health.

As for this clone: At one boundary the junction diverges from the germline segment, which might be a read error. The V gene is TRBV13, the J gene TRBJ2-5, with D possibly matching TRBD2 (5 bases). The germline V gene encodes CDR1 PRHDT and CDR2 FYEKMQ (reference sequence). CDR3 size: 13 residues. This CDR3 is CASSLGLEETQYF. The CDR3 region has the DNA TGTGCCAGCAGCCTAGGACTTGAAGAGACCCAGTACTTC.

The chain couples TRBV30 to TRBJ1-1; 11 positions match TRBD1. V lost 1 base, J lost 6 bases, and 4 bases stayed unmatched. The CDR3 is 14 residues long. The germline V gene has CDR1 GTSNPN and CDR2 SVGIG (reference sequence). CDR3 sequence reads: CAWSGTGGFAEAFF. The DNA for the CDR3 is TGTGCCTGGAGTGGGACAGGGGGCTTTGCTGAAGCTTTCTTT. The full variable domain, with the rest looked up from reference TRBV30 and TRBJ1-1, is SQTIHQWPATLVQPVGSPLSLECTVEGTSNPNLYWYRQAAGRGLQLLFYSVGIGQISSEVPQNLSASRPQDRQFILSSKKLLLSDSGFYLCAWSGTGGFAEAFFGQGTRLTVV.

The chain joins TRBV27 to TRBJ2-7, with D perhaps TRBD1 (5 bases). The CDR3 covers 14 residues. Trimming pared 6 bases from V and 1 base from J, leaving 13 bases between. The germline V gene has CDR1 MNHEY and CDR2 SMNVEV (reference sequence). The CDR3 region has the DNA TGTGCCAGCAGCTCAGCACAGGAGTCCTACGAGCAGTACTTC. Encoded protein: CASSSAQESYEQYF.

The chain employs TRBV6-1 and TRBJ1-2; D not resolved. The CDR3 extends over 16 amino acids. Trimming removed 0 bases from V and 7 bases from J, with 18 bases in between. Germline-derived CDR1 and CDR2 are MNHNS and SASEGT. CDR3 sequence: CASSEAVGIPARGYTF. In DNA form, the CDR3 reads TGTGCCAGCAGTGAAGCAGTTGGCATTCCCGCTCGTGGCTACACCTTC.

This clone was recorded only once. This rearrangement joins TRBV25-1 to TRBJ1-2, with D possibly TRBD1 on 5 matching bases. The CDR3 is 14 residues long. V was pared by 2 bases and J by 5 bases, with 12 bases between. CDR1 is MGHDK and CDR2 is SYGVNS in the germline V gene. CDR3 sequence: CASSEGGGRYGYTF. CDR3 coding DNA: TGTGCCAGCAGTGAAGGGGGAGGGAGGTATGGCTACACCTTC.

This chain links TRBV10-3 with TRBJ1-1; D gene unclear. Trimming stripped 3 bases from V and 3 bases from J, with 11 bases between. This CDR3 contains 14 residues. CDR1 and CDR2 (germline): ENHRY, SYGVKD. The CDR3 spells CAISDTPIDTEAFF. For the CDR3, the DNA is TGTGCCATCAGTGATACCCCGATAGACACTGAAGCTTTCTTT.